Listed here are 6 T cell receptor beta chains from one sample, sequenced in a study of blood T cell repertoires in COVID-19 (dated by TCRdb to the early 2020s). Library prep was done by the immunoSEQ multiplex PCR assay. TCRdb mirrors the immuneACCESS table, restricted to in-frame sequences. Some clones are absent from its copies; in checked studies, under half trace to an unresolved V gene, and the reason for the others is unknown. The table for this sample lists 300,000 to 400,000 clones; roughly 90% of them were counted only once. 5.5% to 7.5% of the sample is taken by the ten largest. The sequenced sample consisted of peripheral blood. The source is a woman aged 70 to 79 with COVID-19, enrolled during active disease.

The V call is TRBV28, the J call TRBJ1-6; 8 nucleotides match TRBD1. V gave up 7 bases and J gave up 10 bases; unmatched junction bases: 15. From germline, CDR1 is MDHEN and CDR2 SYDVKM. The CDR3 runs 16 residues. CDR3 DNA sequence: TGTGCCAGCACCCCAATTGGGACAGGAGGGGAGTCACCCCTCCACTTT. Amino acids: CASTPIGTGGESPLHF.

V usage is TRBV2 and J usage is TRBJ2-7; 8 bases line up with TRBD1. CDR1 and CDR2 (germline): SNHLY, FYNNEI. The CDR3 loop spans 12 amino acids. J was trimmed by 5 bases and V by 8 bases; bases with no gene match: 5. The CDR3 sequence: CASLGQGHEQYF. CDR3 nucleotides: TGTGCCAGCCTTGGACAGGGTCACGAGCAGTACTTC. Full variable domain (remainder filled in from reference TRBV2 and TRBJ2-7): EPEVTQTPSHQVTQMGQEVILRCVPISNHLYFYWYRQILGQKVEFLVSFYNNEISEKSEIFDDQFSVERPDGSNFTLKIRSTKLEDSAMYFCASLGQGHEQYFGPGTRLTVT.

The chain carries TRBV30 and TRBJ2-5; D call uncertain. Germline V gene sequence: CDR1 GTSNPN, CDR2 SVGIG (reference sequence). This CDR3 region has 16 residues. V was pared by 0 bases and J by 4 bases, with 18 bases between. In DNA, the CDR3 is TGTGCCTGGAGTGTAGAGTTAGAGGTTTTCGGAGAGACCCAGTACTTC. It encodes CAWSVELEVFGETQYF.

The chain couples TRBV12-5 to TRBJ2-3; 16 bases match TRBD2. Per germline, CDR1 LGHNT and CDR2 FRNRAP. Unmatched junction bases numbered 8, after V lost 6 bases and J lost 8 bases. CDR3 length: 16 amino acids. CDR3 sequence (DNA): TGTGCTAGTGGGACCCCGGGACTAGCGGGGGGGGTTACGCAGTATTTT. Residues: CASGTPGLAGGVTQYF.

CDR3 in DNA: TGTGCCTGGAGTAGCGGGGGGAATTACGAGCAGTACTTC. Residues: CAWSSGGNYEQYF. The rearrangement joins TRBV30 to TRBJ2-7; 9 bases are a match to TRBD2. The CDR3 length is 13 residues. The germline CDR1 and CDR2 sequences are GTSNPN and SVGIG (reference sequence). The V segment lost 2 bases and the J segment 4 bases; nucleotides outside the gene matches: 3.

The chain recombines TRBV7-8 with TRBJ2-5, with 11 bases matching TRBD1. Germline V gene data show CDR1 as SGHVS and CDR2 as FQNEAQ. The CDR3 sequence is 13 residues long. V lost 8 bases to trimming and J lost 2 bases; unmatched junction nucleotides: 1. This CDR3 is CASGDRGQETQYF. In DNA form, the CDR3 reads TGTGCCAGCGGGGACAGGGGGCAAGAGACCCAGTACTTC. Together with reference TRBV7-8 and TRBJ2-5, the CDR3 gives the full variable domain: GAGVSQSPRYKVAKRGQDVALRCDPISGHVSLFWYQQALGQGPEFLTYFQNEAQLDKSGLPSDRFFAERPEGSVSTLKIQRTQQEDSAVYLCASGDRGQETQYFGPGTRLLVL.